Sequencing of this TCR beta chain was carried out in a study of T cells after posttransplantation cyclophosphamide. General study points: Donor CD8+ memory clones often dominated recipient blood repertoires at later times. Tissue-infiltrating T cells from skin or gut overlapped little with blood T cells. TRB clonality was highly associated with recipient CMV seropositivity and reactivation.

Comment on this clone: Antigen specificity is unknown.

Cells defined as naive were viable CD3+CD4+ or CD3+CD8+ and CCR7+CD45RA+CD45RO-CD95-CD27+CD28+. The related graft donor's blood sample was taken on the day of bone marrow donation. Sequenced by immunoSEQ multiplex PCR; TCRdb stores in-frame clones only, minus some. Of tens of thousands of clones in the sample, roughly 91% are singletons; the top ten hold 0.1% to 0.12%. The length of the CDR3 is 14 residues. Germline loops: CDR1 MNHNY, CDR2 SVGAGI (reference sequence). Trimming took 6 bases from V and 1 from J, leaving 12 bases between them. The chain links TRBV6-6 to TRBJ1-1; D is possibly TRBD1 (6 bases). The sequence was obtained from a young man in good health and a related stem cell transplant donor. The sample consisted of naive CD4+ T cells sorted from blood. DNA of the CDR3: TGTGCCAGCAGGGACGGGACATCGAACACTGAAGCTTTCTTT. It codes for CASRDGTSNTEAFF.